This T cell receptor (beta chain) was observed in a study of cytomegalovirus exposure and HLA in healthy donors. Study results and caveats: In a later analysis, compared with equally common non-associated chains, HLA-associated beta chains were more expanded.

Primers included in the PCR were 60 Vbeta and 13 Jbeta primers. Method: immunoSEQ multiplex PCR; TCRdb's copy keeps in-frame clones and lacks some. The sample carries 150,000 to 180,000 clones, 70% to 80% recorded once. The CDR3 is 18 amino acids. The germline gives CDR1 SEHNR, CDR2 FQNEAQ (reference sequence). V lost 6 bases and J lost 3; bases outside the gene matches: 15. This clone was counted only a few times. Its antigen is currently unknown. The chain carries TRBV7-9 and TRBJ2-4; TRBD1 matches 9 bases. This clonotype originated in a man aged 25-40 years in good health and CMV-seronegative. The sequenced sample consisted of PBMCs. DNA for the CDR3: TGTGCCAGCAGTTTTATAGGGGGACAGGGTCGTGACAAAAACATTCAGTACTTC. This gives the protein CASSFIGGQGRDKNIQYF.